This T cell receptor (beta chain) was documented in a study of T cell repertoires in cytomegalovirus infection. Study-wide points: Cumulative frequency of public TCR beta families picked out carriers of CMV plus the relevant HLA. There were HLA-C-restricted CMV-specific TCR beta clonotypes dominating the ex vivo response.

The CDR3 extends over 16 amino acids. V lost 5 bases and J lost 2; bases outside the gene matches: 11. TCRdb re-called the reads with MiXCR, one entry per CDR3 protein. The sample includes some 180,000 distinct CDR3 sequences, roughly a sixth seen only once; the top ten take approximately 26%. As concerns this clonotype: Antigen unknown.

What was sequenced was CD8+ T cells from PBMCs. The chain employs TRBV12-3 or TRBV12-4 and TRBJ1-1; 7 bases match TRBD1. The clonotype comes from a human donor in good health (CMV status not recorded). Some clones in this sample may be carry-over from other donors' samples. The CDR3 DNA is TGTGCCAGCAGTGGATCAAACAGGGGCCCCAACACTGAAGCTTTCTTT. The encoded protein is CASSGSNRGPNTEAFF.